This TCR beta chain is from a study of T cells after yellow fever vaccination. This clonotype has only a few counts. Its target is unknown. The junction had 12 bases not matched to a gene; V was cut back by 1 base and J by 8 bases. The CDR3 sequence is 16 residues long. Germline loops: CDR1 MGHRA, CDR2 YSYEKL. Synthesis of TCR cDNA relied on 5'RACE template switching, which attached a universal primer site and UMIs. Using its own MiXCR run on the 5' RACE reads, TCRdb lists one record per CDR3 protein. This sample has 200,000 to 300,000 distinct CDR3 sequences, with 10% to 15% found just once. Study results and limitations: The secondary T-cell response peaked on day 5, not day 15, but was weaker. The booster saw the reappearance of most primary-vaccination clones (around 96% CD4, about 88% CD8).

The sequenced sample was CD4+ T cells sorted from PBMCs, obtained 45 days after the yellow fever booster vaccination. The chain joins TRBV4-1 to TRBJ2-3, with 7 bases aligning to TRBD2. The receptor's source is a man younger than 45 who received the YFV17D yellow fever vaccine. CDR3 sequence reads: CASSQVPAGALGTQYF. DNA of the CDR3: TGCGCCAGCAGCCAAGTCCCGGCGGGAGCGCTTGGTACGCAGTATTTT.